This T cell receptor (beta chain) emerged from a study of blood T cell repertoires in COVID-19. Turning to the study itself: Acute and convalescent COVID-19 specimens originated in the United States, Italy and Spain.

This CDR3 contains 18 residues. Germline CDR1 reads LGHNA; CDR2 reads YNFKEQ. Deletions cut 3 bases from V and 0 bases from J, with 18 bases between. The data were produced by immunoSEQ multiplex PCR, yet TCRdb's version contains in-frame clones alone and is incomplete. The profile covers about 35,000 clones, with about 80% appearing a single time and about 3.9% taken by the ten largest. The chain recombines TRBV4-2 with TRBJ1-3; D gene uncertain. The sample taken for sequencing was peripheral blood. The receptor was isolated from a man aged 50 to 60 with acute or convalescent COVID-19. CDR3 protein: CASSQVENTGSSGNTIYF. The CDR3 DNA sequence: TGTGCCAGCAGCCAGGTAGAGAACACCGGGTCCTCTGGAAACACCATATATTTT.